Included here is one TCR beta chain sequence, with context. Its antigen is not identified. The sample originates from a study of beta chain features in type 1 diabetes. Notes on the study in general: Type 1 diabetes patients had moderately but significantly shorter TCRB CDR3s in all four CD4+ subsets.

Germline V gene lookup returns CDR1 ENHRY and CDR2 SYGVKD. V shed 7 bases and J shed 7 bases, with 19 bases lying between them. The CDR3 has 14 residues. Expressed TCRB transcripts were sequenced, since all the RNA that had been isolated was reverse transcribed. The method was immunoSEQ multiplex PCR; TCRdb's version includes in-frame clones alone and lacks a portion of them. Among roughly 100,000 clones listed, approximately 30% were seen once. Sequencing was carried out using central memory CD4+ T cells from blood. This sequence joins TRBV10-3 and TRBJ1-2, with a weak D call TRBD1 (5 bases). The receptor comes from a young woman with type 1 diabetes. The CDR3 nucleotides read TGTGCCATCAAGATGGGCGGCGGGGCGGGTGGCTACACCTTC. Translating gives CAIKMGGGAGGYTF.